A selection of T cell receptor beta chains follows, all from one sample in a study of T cell repertoires in cytomegalovirus infection. TCRdb fed the reads into MiXCR, producing one record per CDR3 protein. The sample lists approximately 190,000 distinct CDR3 sequences, 28% seen once, with roughly 31% in the top ten. The sequenced sample consisted of PBMCs. The receptor set was obtained from a human donor in good health (CMV status not recorded). Some clones in this sample may be carry-over from other donors' samples. CDR3s include the opening cysteine and the closing phenylalanine or tryptophan. The order of the fields is CDR3 protein, V gene, J gene.

CASTPTMEGAEAFF	TRBV7-2	TRBJ1-1
CASSLTRACTDTQYF	TRBV7-3	TRBJ2-3
CASSLKREGGDQETQYF	TRBV5-1	TRBJ2-5
CASSLTGIPNEQYF	TRBV19	TRBJ2-7
CASSPRVEAYEQYF	TRBV7-9	TRBJ2-7
CASSLENSAYNEQFF	TRBV7-2	TRBJ2-1
CASSDGFTGDGYTF	TRBV6-2/TRBV6-3	TRBJ1-2
CASSSWALGEPDTQYF	TRBV12-3/TRBV12-4	TRBJ2-3
CSVEGGGSRHGYTF	TRBV29-1	TRBJ1-2
CASSLLGRVQETQYF	TRBV7-3	TRBJ2-5
CASSSTSGGQETQYF	TRBV7-2	TRBJ2-5
CASTGTRNSPLHF	TRBV10-2	TRBJ1-6
CASSLAGASSGNTIYF	TRBV7-2	TRBJ1-3
CASSETPDPLYGYTF	TRBV7-2	TRBJ1-2
CASSLGGGRNTGELFF	TRBV7-2	TRBJ2-2
CASSLGEREGDQPQHF	TRBV12-3/TRBV12-4	TRBJ1-5
CASSWDRRIAGGSGELFF	TRBV19	TRBJ2-2
CASSILNGGTEAFF	TRBV19	TRBJ1-1
CASSPIGSDAGPLHF	TRBV7-2	TRBJ1-6
CASSLNGYAKNIQYF	TRBV7-2	TRBJ2-4
CATTGGGGDGYTF	TRBV19	TRBJ1-2
CSVALLGQGLVNTGELFF	TRBV29-1	TRBJ2-2
CASSSPGIAGSYEQYF	TRBV7-2	TRBJ2-7
CAWSPGGSSGANVLTF	TRBV30	TRBJ2-6
CASSLSGGTPLEQYF	TRBV7-2	TRBJ2-7
CSVERLAGGTDTQYF	TRBV29-1	TRBJ2-3
CSAQGPYNSPLHF	TRBV20-1	TRBJ1-6
CASSVTPGGVRGYTF	TRBV9	TRBJ1-2
CASSHPITEAFF	TRBV7-2	TRBJ1-1
CASSSDRGSYNEQFF	TRBV7-3	TRBJ2-1
CASSSPAEGREAFF	TRBV12-3/TRBV12-4	TRBJ1-1
CASSQVRVGGQPQHF	TRBV4-1	TRBJ1-5
CAWCKSGGGYEQYF	TRBV30	TRBJ2-7
CAWARQFDGELFF	TRBV30	TRBJ2-2
CASSYGLLNTEAFF	TRBV25-1	TRBJ1-1
CASSQGAQYEQYF	TRBV12-3/TRBV12-4	TRBJ2-7